This TCR beta chain derives from a study of T cell responses to AZD1222 COVID-19 vaccine (dated by TCRdb to about 2021). The study in broad terms: A total of around 240 trial participants underwent TCR sequencing, of whom 200 to 220 received two doses of AZD1222 and about 26 received two doses of the MenACWY control vaccine. Trial participants were enrolled by age into 18-55, 56-69 and 70-plus year subgroups, with roughly 160, 29 and 62 TCR-sequenced participants respectively.

General study outcomes and caveats: Conclusions about previously exposed vaccinees are limited because only six or seven AZD1222 recipients were SARS-CoV-2 seropositive at baseline. The 56-69-year group was small, and its depth increase did not reach significance, likely because of low power. Vaccine-associated CD4 TCRs spanned the whole spike protein, with dominant responses in regions 160-218 and 743-854. A significant rise in spike-specific TCR breadth and depth was observed after two AZD1222 doses relative to day 0 and relative to MenACWY recipients. Nearly half of unique spike-specific TCRs reportedly recognized epitopes outside regions mutated in the B.1.351 and B.1.1.7 variants. Because no day 14 peak-response samples were available, the repertoires could be characterized only after the peak T cell response. Participants were mostly white British, with more females than males. The authors suggested clonal diversity may have been underestimated.

The CDR3, from cysteine to phenylalanine, totals 13 residues. Only the CDR3 part of the read is kept: 39 bases, read in frame from the first base. Relative to germline, V is 10 bases shorter and J is 0 bases shorter, with 11 bases between their ends. The germline V gene (reference sequence) sets CDR1 to SEHNR and CDR2 to FQNEAQ. The CDR3 regions of human TCRbeta chains were subjected to immunosequencing. Per the original workflow: Repertoire TCRs were matched against a reference library of SARS-CoV-2-specific TCRs generated with the MIRA antigen-specificity platform. Breadth was defined as the fraction of unique TCRs that were SARS-CoV-2-associated, and depth was defined as the fraction of total T cells that were SARS-CoV-2-associated. Using the MIRA data, each spike-specific TCR was mapped to the spike region that the TCR reacts to and placed in a CD4 or CD8 class. Log10-transformed breadth and depth values were compared by one-way ANOVA with Sidak's multiple comparisons tests. TCRdb limited this immuneACCESS table to in-frame rearrangements with V and J called. A share of clones is missing; checked studies link under half to unresolved V genes, and the rest is unexplained. That table furnishes V, J and clone size, whereas the DNA furnished D and trimming. The sample includes some 190,000 clones, with about 89% observed a single time. The ten top clones hold about 1.8% of the sample.

As regards this clone: Its antigen has not been determined. Base qualities are missing; no much larger clone stands one base away.

The time point label, read with the paper, signifies: about 28 days (+/-7) after the second vaccine dose. AZD1222 recipients with second doses at about 4 weeks or about 12 weeks were pooled, because spike-specific TCR depth and breadth did not differ between schedules. Samples from vaccinated people were obtained from the UK trials COV001 and COV002, which included a single-blind randomized controlled phase 2/3 trial of AZD1222 (ChAdOx1 nCoV-19) in healthy adults. Trial participant PBMC samples were collected at day 0 and day 28 after the second dose for TCRbeta chain sequencing. The TCR sequence derives from an adult who received the AZD1222 COVID-19 vaccine. The sample was peripheral blood, taken 28 days after the second AZD1222 dose. The sequence is built from TRBV7-9 and TRBJ2-3; the D gene remains uncertain. The sequenced DNA is TGTGCCATCCTTCCCCGGAGCACAGATACGCAGTATTTT. Its product reads: CAILPRSTDTQYF.